A selection of T cell receptor beta chains follows, all from one sample in a study of glioma-infiltrating T cells. TCRdb re-called the multiplex PCR reads through MiXCR, storing one row per CDR3 protein. The data contain about 140,000 distinct CDR3 sequences, approximately 39% of them singletons. Sequencing input: glioma tissue, nonneoplastic brain tissue, or PBMCs (not recorded which). The receptors were gathered from a human donor with low-grade glioma or glioblastoma, undergoing nonglioma brain surgery, or in good health (not recorded which). CDR3s include the opening cysteine and the closing phenylalanine or tryptophan. A D gene is named only where the DNA matches it firmly. Some rows have no size entry. The others give once, few or many, or a class for an expanded clone.

TRBJ2-3	NA	NA	TRBV19	CASSSRISTDTQYF	TGTGCCAGTAGCAGCAGGATTAGCACAGATACGCAGTATTTT
TRBJ1-3	TRBD1	few	TRBV18	CASSPTGDIGNTIYF	TGTGCCAGCTCACCTACAGGGGATATCGGAAACACCATATATTTT
TRBJ2-7	NA	NA	TRBV11-2	CASSTETGYEQYF	TGTGCCAGCAGCACGGAAACGGGCTACGAGCAGTACTTC
TRBJ2-3	TRBD1	NA	TRBV6-1	CASISGTGGTDTQYF	TGTGCCAGCATTTCCGGGACAGGGGGCACAGATACGCAGTATTTT
TRBJ1-6	NA	few	TRBV6-6	CASSYSQTLYNSPLHF	TGTGCCAGCAGTTACTCGCAGACATTGTATAATTCACCCCTCCACTTT
TRBJ1-5	NA	few	TRBV4-3	CASSQARSNQPQHF	TGCGCCAGCAGCCAAGCCAGGAGCAATCAGCCCCAGCATTTT
TRBJ2-7	NA	NA	TRBV6-2/TRBV6-3	CASSSRYGVSYEQYF	TGTGCCAGCAGTTCGAGGTACGGGGTCTCCTACGAGCAGTACTTC
TRBJ1-5	TRBD1	NA	TRBV4-1	CASSPGQGGTGQPQHF	TGCGCCAGCAGCCCTGGACAGGGGGGTACCGGACAGCCCCAGCATTTT
TRBJ2-3	NA	NA	TRBV2	CASSALQIYDIGTDTQYF	TGTGCCAGCAGTGCCCTACAAATCTACGACATCGGCACAGATACGCAGTATTTT
TRBJ1-2	TRBD1	NA	TRBV11-2	CASSSEQGNYGYTF	TGTGCCAGCAGCTCGGAACAGGGGAACTATGGCTACACCTTC
TRBJ1-1	NA	NA	TRBV11-1	CASSLRSHTEAFF	TGTGCCAGCAGCTTAAGGTCGCACACTGAAGCTTTCTTT
TRBJ2-1	TRBD2	NA	TRBV20-1	CSARDPGLAINEQFF	TGCAGTGCTAGAGATCCGGGACTAGCAATCAATGAGCAGTTCTTC
TRBJ2-7	NA	few	TRBV5-5	CASTRVGGSALDEQYF	TGTGCCAGCACCCGGGTGGGGGGCAGCGCGTTGGACGAGCAGTACTTC
TRBJ1-6	NA	few	TRBV28	CASKDRVNSPLHF	TGTGCCAGCAAAGACAGAGTTAATTCACCCCTCCACTTT
TRBJ1-5	NA	NA	TRBV28	CASSSQLSNHPHHF	TGTGCCAGCAGTAGCCAGCTGAGCAATCATCCCCATCATTTT
TRBJ1-2	NA	NA	TRBV12-3/TRBV12-4	CASRRTNYGYTF	TGTGCCAGCAGACGTACTAACTATGGCTACACCTTC